Described below is a single T cell receptor (beta chain) sequence and its context. The iRepertoire multiplex PCR system with TCR subtype-specific primers built both bulk and single-cell libraries. TCRdb re-called the multiplex PCR reads; one entry per CDR3 protein, DNA not given. The sample's table shows about 21,000 distinct CDR3 sequences. The data were obtained in a study of T cells in severe cutaneous drug reactions. Study summary: Recruitment ran 2011 to 2018 in Taiwan, Thailand and a European registry.

Sequenced patients had Stevens-Johnson syndrome or toxic epidermal necrolysis caused by carbamazepine. The clonotype comes from a human donor with toxic epidermal necrolysis, a severe cutaneous drug reaction. Sequencing was done on a sample of PBMCs.

CDR3 residues: CSAPSGPNEKLFF. The J gene is TRBJ1-4, the V gene TRBV20-1; TCRdb outputs TRBD1, but without DNA this stays unchecked. Germline-derived CDR1 and CDR2 are DFQATT and SNEGSKA (reference sequence). The CDR3 length is 13 residues.